The 23 T cell receptor beta chains below come from one sample, sequenced in a study of blood T cells in healthy people across ages. With a J-beta primer mix and a sample-barcoded 5' primer, a second PCR ran about 6 to 11 cycles. In TCRdb, the 5' RACE reads were re-called with MiXCR into one record per CDR3 protein. In the table there are hundreds of thousands of distinct CDR3 sequences, less than 40% of which are singletons. The sample comprised blood. These receptors originate from a woman of 80 years or more in good health.

This clonotype was seen many times. This chain connects TRBV29-1 to TRBJ2-3; D is undetermined. CDR1 and CDR2 from the germline V gene are SQVTM and ANQGSEA. V lost 7 bases and J 1 base, leaving 15 bases between the germline ends. The CDR3 has 14 amino acids. As DNA, the CDR3 is TGCAGCGCAAAGCCGGGCGCGGGCACAGATACGCAGTATTTT. The encoded protein is CSAKPGAGTDTQYF.

This chain uses TRBV20-1 with TRBJ1-4, with a possible D match to TRBD1 (5 bases). Germline CDR1 and CDR2: DFQATT and SNEGSKA (reference sequence). This CDR3 is built from 13 residues. With 3 bases removed from V and 8 bases from J, the gap between germline ends came to 13 bases. CDR3 sequence: CSASDEGPEKLFF. CDR3 bases: TGCAGTGCTAGCGATGAGGGGCCCGAAAAACTGTTTTTT.

This clonotype was seen ten or more times. The chain links TRBV7-2 to TRBJ1-1; TRBD1 might be the D (6 bases). CDR3 length: 15 amino acids. With 6 bases removed from V and 0 bases from J, the gap between germline ends came to 14 bases. Germline-derived CDR1 and CDR2 are SGHTA and FQGNSA. The DNA for the CDR3 is TGTGCCAGCAGTTCTACAGGGAGGATGAACACTGAAGCTTTCTTT. The encoded protein is CASSSTGRMNTEAFF.

This clonotype was observed at least ten times. The CDR3 protein is CASSRDGRGSGANVLTF. The CDR3 DNA reads as TGTGCCAGCAGTAGGGACGGGAGGGGCTCTGGGGCCAACGTCCTGACTTTC. The V and J genes are TRBV6-5 and TRBJ2-6, with 8 bases that match TRBD2. The ends lost 5 bases at V and 0 bases at J; junction bases unmatched: 6. CDR3 length: 17 residues. The germline V gene has CDR1 MNHEY and CDR2 SVGAGI.

This clonotype came up a few times. The chain is built from TRBV5-4 and TRBJ2-3; D might be TRBD1 (5 bases). The CDR3 runs to 15 residues. The V end was cut by 7 bases, the J end by 7 bases, with 22 bases between. CDR1 is SGHNT, CDR2 YYREEE, per germline (reference sequence). The CDR3 sequence: CASPSPGGAGNTQYF. The CDR3 DNA reads as TGTGCCAGCCCCTCCCCCGGTGGGGCAGGAAATACGCAGTATTTT.

On this clonotype: This sequence may be a read error, since a much larger clone differs from it by one base. The chain has TRBV9 and TRBJ2-7, with 7 bases identical to TRBD2. The germline CDR1 and CDR2 sequences are SGDLS and YYNGEE. The ends lost 4 bases at V and 3 bases at J; junction bases unmatched: 10. The CDR3 sequence is 15 residues long. CDR3 bases: TGTGCCAGCAGCCCCCAATGGGGGGAGGGCTACGAGCAGTACTTC. Translation: CASSPQWGEGYEQYF.

This clonotype was detected ten times or more. This chain joins TRBV20-1 and TRBJ2-7; perhaps TRBD2 as D (5 bases). In germline, CDR1 is DFQATT, CDR2 SNEGSKA (reference sequence). CDR3 size: 15 residues. V shed 6 bases and J shed 0 bases, with 18 bases lying between them. Here the CDR3 reads CSAPLRAASSYEQYF. Here the CDR3 DNA reads TGCAGTGCCCCACTGAGGGCAGCCTCCTCCTACGAGCAGTACTTC.

This clonotype was recorded many times. The chain joins TRBV2 to TRBJ2-7; D is possibly TRBD1 (5 bases). V was shortened by 3 bases and J by 3 bases, with 15 bases between the two germline ends. CDR3 length: 15 residues. Germline assignment: CDR1 SNHLY and CDR2 FYNNEI. This chain's CDR3 is CASSDRAGESYEQYF. The CDR3 DNA reads TGTGCCAGCAGTGACAGGGCTGGGGAAAGCTACGAGCAGTACTTC.

This clonotype was seen repeatedly, ten times or more. The V call is TRBV6-1, the J call TRBJ1-5; D gene ambiguous. The germline V and J ends were trimmed by 5 bases and 2 bases, with 16 bases remaining between them. Germline CDR1 reads MNHNS; CDR2 reads SASEGT. The CDR3 length is 16 residues. CDR3 protein: CASSRREGGRNQPQHF. As DNA, the CDR3 is TGTGCCAGCAGTCGGAGGGAGGGCGGGCGCAATCAGCCCCAGCATTTT.

Worth noting for this clonotype: The germline gene is not matched at one end of the junction; a read error may be the cause. The chain employs TRBV19 and TRBJ1-5, with D hard to call. CDR1 and CDR2 from the germline V gene are LNHDA and SQIVND (reference sequence). CDR3 length: 13 residues. The DNA of the CDR3 is TGTGCCAGTACCCTCACGCACGATCAGCCCCAGCAGTTT. Protein sequence: CASTLTHDQPQQF.

This clonotype has at least ten counts. The chain joins TRBV20-1 to TRBJ1-1, with unresolved D. The CDR3 consists of 10 residues. Looked up from germline, CDR1 is DFQATT and CDR2 is SNEGSKA (reference sequence). The CDR3 coding sequence is TGCACCCCGTCGAACACTGAAGCTTTCTTT. The encoded protein is CTPSNTEAFF.

This clonotype has at least ten counts. The rearrangement links TRBV5-6 to TRBJ2-1; 8 bases are a match to TRBD2. The length of the CDR3 is 17 residues. Germline trimming cut 0 bases from V and 7 bases from J; bases unmatched to any gene: 12. Germline V gene lookup returns CDR1 SGHDT and CDR2 YYEEEE. The CDR3 sequence: CASSLGLGSGVLNEQFF. The CDR3 DNA follows: TGTGCCAGCAGCTTGGGGTTGGGTAGCGGGGTTCTGAATGAGCAGTTCTTC.

Here the CDR3 reads CASRTGETEAFF. The CDR3 bases are TGCGCCAGCAGGACGGGGGAGACTGAAGCTTTCTTT. The rearrangement links TRBV5-1 to TRBJ1-1, with D perhaps TRBD1 (5 bases). This CDR3 is 12 amino acids long. The V gene's germline CDR1 is SGHRS and CDR2 YFSETQ. Trimming cost V 5 bases and J 5 bases, with 10 bases left between them.

This clonotype was detected a few times. One junction end disagrees with the germline gene, perhaps due to a read error. The chain carries TRBV20-1 and TRBJ2-1; D is possibly TRBD1 (5 bases). The CDR3 contains 11 residues. The germline gives CDR1 DFQATT, CDR2 SNEGSKA (reference sequence). Here the CDR3 reads CSAAHGHGLIF. The CDR3 bases are TGCAGTGCGGCTCACGGACACGGGTTGATCTTC.

This clonotype was picked up many times. The DNA of the CDR3 is TGCAGCGCCGGAGGCGGGGGGGCTGCGATTGAGCAGTTCTTC. It specifies CSAGGGGAAIEQFF. The chain links TRBV29-1 to TRBJ2-1, with 9 bases lining up with TRBD2. Germline V gene lookup returns CDR1 SQVTM and CDR2 ANQGSEA. CDR3 length: 14 residues. V lost 7 bases to trimming and J lost 9 bases; unmatched junction nucleotides: 13.

This clonotype appeared many times. This chain joins TRBV6-5 and TRBJ2-4; D is uncertain. CDR3 length: 14 amino acids. CDR1 is MNHEY, CDR2 SVGAGI, per germline. Trimming left V 4 bases short and J 0 bases short, with 7 bases between. This CDR3 reads CASSSRLAKNIQYF. The CDR3 nucleotides are TGTGCCAGCAGTTCCCGTCTAGCCAAAAACATTCAGTACTTC.

The sample holds many counts of this clonotype. The chain carries TRBV7-2 and TRBJ2-7; no reliable D call. CDR3 length equals 14 residues. Germline V gives CDR1 SGHTA, CDR2 FQGNSA. Trimming removed 5 bases from V and 0 bases from J, with 11 bases in between. CDR3: CASSLDASSYEQYF. The CDR3 DNA is TGTGCCAGCAGCCTGGACGCGAGCTCCTACGAGCAGTACTTC. Full variable domain (remainder filled in from reference TRBV7-2 and TRBJ2-7): GAGVSQSPSNKVTEKGKDVELRCDPISGHTALYWYRQSLGQGLEFLIYFQGNSAPDKSGLPSDRFSAERTGGSVSTLTIQRTQQEDSAVYLCASSLDASSYEQYFGPGTRLTVT.

This clonotype has at least ten counts. The V call is TRBV12-3 or TRBV12-4, the J call TRBJ2-5; D uncertain. The CDR3 length is 13 residues. V was shortened by 4 bases and J by 3 bases, with 9 bases between the two germline ends. Here the CDR3 reads CASSWHGEETQYF. The CDR3 DNA sequence: TGTGCCAGCAGTTGGCATGGGGAAGAGACCCAGTACTTC.

This chain joins TRBV20-1 and TRBJ2-7; D unclear. This CDR3 has 12 amino acids. Germline CDR1 is DFQATT and CDR2 is SNEGSKA (reference sequence). Trimming took off 5 bases at V and 7 bases at J, with 15 bases between the two ends. CDR3: CSAGITGDEQYF. The CDR3 bases are TGCAGTGCTGGAATTACTGGGGATGAGCAGTACTTC.

A word on this clonotype: Compared with germline, one end of the junction differs, possibly owing to a read error. The chain is built from TRBV9 and TRBJ1-3, with 7 bases fitting TRBD1. Germline CDR1 reads SGDLS; CDR2 reads YYNGEE. The CDR3 runs 15 residues. Here the CDR3 DNA reads TGTGCCAGCAGCGTAGCCACAGGGGCTGGTAACACCATATATTTT. It translates to CASSVATGAGNTIYF. Based on the CDR3 plus reference TRBV9 and TRBJ1-3, the full variable domain is DSGVTQTPKHLITATGQRVTLRCSPRSGDLSVYWYQQSLDQGLQFLIQYYNGEERAKGNILERFSAQQFPDLHSELNLSSLELGDSALYFCASSVATGAGNTIYFGEGSWLTVV.

This clonotype occurred many times. V is TRBV29-1 and J is TRBJ2-5; 7 bases fit TRBD1. The CDR3 consists of 13 residues. The V gene's germline CDR1 is SQVTM and CDR2 ANQGSEA. J lost 3 bases, V lost 2 bases, and 3 bases had no gene match. CDR3 protein: CSVERTGKETQYF. For the CDR3, the DNA is TGCAGCGTTGAAAGGACAGGAAAAGAGACCCAGTACTTC.

The J gene is TRBJ1-3, the V gene TRBV5-6; D gene unclear. CDR1 and CDR2 from the germline V gene are SGHDT and YYEEEE. CDR3 length: 15 residues. V was cut by 1 base and J by 0 bases, with 8 bases left in between. The DNA of the CDR3 is TGTGCCAGCAGCTTGTATTCGGGCTCTGGAAACACCATATATTTT. Translated, it gives CASSLYSGSGNTIYF.

This clonotype has only a few counts. This rearrangement joins TRBV3-1 to TRBJ1-5; D is uncertain. The CDR3 contains 15 residues. Trimming removed 0 bases from V and 7 bases from J, with 13 bases in between. Germline loops: CDR1 LGHDT, CDR2 YNNKEL (reference sequence). The CDR3 sequence is CASSQDGVIGQPQHF. The CDR3 DNA is TGTGCCAGCAGCCAAGATGGGGTAATCGGCCAGCCCCAGCATTTT. Filled out from reference TRBV3-1 and TRBJ1-5, the complete variable domain reads DTAVSQTPKYLVTQMGNDKSIKCEQNLGHDTMYWYKQDSKKFLKIMFSYNNKELIINETVPNRFSPKSPDKAHLNLHINSLELGDSAVYFCASSQDGVIGQPQHFGDGTRLSIL.